The 13 T cell receptor beta chains below were found in one sample sequenced in a study of primary melanoma T cells and metastatic recurrence. TCRdb keeps only in-frame clones here, not all; method: immunoSEQ multiplex PCR. The sample records about 1,500 clones, 75% to 85% being singletons. Sequencing input: melanoma tumor tissue. The receptor source for this set is a human donor with melanoma.

CDR3 protein: CASGTATGNQPQHF. The DNA of the CDR3 is TGTGCCAGTGGGACTGCTACCGGCAATCAGCCCCAGCATTTT. This chain uses TRBV19 with TRBJ1-5; TRBD1 might be the D (5 bases). Germline CDR1 is LNHDA and CDR2 is SQIVND (reference sequence). The V gene lost 8 bases and the J gene lost 2 bases, with 13 bases spanning the gap. CDR3 size: 14 residues.

In this sample, this clone turned up once. This chain links TRBV6-8 with TRBJ1-5; TRBD1 might be the D (6 bases). V gave up 8 bases and J gave up 0 bases, with 14 bases separating them. Germline assignment: CDR1 MNHGY and CDR2 SAAAGT. There are 15 residues in the CDR3. The CDR3, as DNA: TGTGCCAGCGCCCTGGACAGAGTTAGCAATCAGCCCCAGCATTTT. Protein product: CASALDRVSNQPQHF.

This chain links TRBV6-8 with TRBJ2-7; a weak D match, TRBD2 (5 bases). The CDR3 contains 13 residues. V was pared by 5 bases and J by 4 bases, with 12 bases between. Germline values: CDR1 MNHGY, CDR2 SAAAGT. This CDR3 reads CASSEGLAYEQYF. As DNA, the CDR3 is TGTGCCAGCAGTGAGGGTTTGGCATACGAGCAGTACTTC.

This clone has only a few counts. The rearrangement uses TRBV11-3 and TRBJ1-5; D uncertain. The CDR3 covers 15 residues. Trimming took 5 bases from V and 3 from J, leaving 14 bases between them. Per the germline V gene, CDR1 is SGHNT and CDR2 is YENEEA. CDR3 region: CASSQVLSTNQPQHF. The CDR3 DNA follows: TGTGCCAGCAGCCAAGTCCTTTCTACCAATCAGCCCCAGCATTTT.

J is TRBJ2-5 and V is TRBV11-3, with 10 bases lining up with TRBD2. CDR1 SGHNT and CDR2 YENEEA come from the germline V gene. The CDR3 contains 18 residues. The J segment lost 1 base and the V segment lost 5 bases, leaving 13 bases of the junction unmatched. Written as DNA, the CDR3 is TGTGCCAGCAGCCTCCTCAGTAGCGGGGGGTCGAGCCAAGAGACCCAGTACTTC. This translates into CASSLLSSGGSSQETQYF.

The rearrangement uses TRBV6-8 and TRBJ2-1; a possible D gene is TRBD1 (8 bases). V was pared by 8 bases and J by 5 bases, with 19 bases between. Germline values: CDR1 MNHGY, CDR2 SAAAGT. The CDR3 totals 15 residues. The DNA of the CDR3 is TGTGCCAGCGGGGGGGTAGACAGGGGTGACAATGAGCAGTTCTTC. Translating it yields CASGGVDRGDNEQFF.

V and J are TRBV19 and TRBJ1-5; D unclear. CDR3 length: 14 residues. V lost 7 bases and J 1 base, leaving 11 bases between the germline ends. The germline gives CDR1 LNHDA, CDR2 SQIVND (reference sequence). CDR3 bases: TGTGCCAGTATCGGCGGAGTGAGCAATCAGCCCCAGCATTTT. Its protein product is CASIGGVSNQPQHF.

The V and J genes are TRBV22-1 and TRBJ2-3; TRBD1 is the table's D call and was not checked against the DNA. TRBV22-1 is designated a pseudogene. The CDR3 is 17 residues long. The CDR3 region is CATSDPTPGHSTDTQYF. The CDR3 DNA is TGTGCCACCAGTGATCCCACACCGGGACACAGCACAGATACGCAGTATTTT.

The rearrangement links TRBV28 to TRBJ2-1; 10 bases agree with TRBD1. Germline loops: CDR1 MDHEN, CDR2 SYDVKM. This CDR3 region has 16 residues. V dropped 6 bases and J dropped 4; count of bases not matched to a gene: 9. CDR3 protein: CASRPQDRGLYNEQFF. The CDR3 DNA reads as TGTGCCAGCAGGCCCCAGGACAGGGGGTTATACAATGAGCAGTTCTTC.

The chain couples TRBV19 to TRBJ2-7; D ambiguous. The germline gives CDR1 LNHDA, CDR2 SQIVND (reference sequence). This CDR3 spans 14 amino acids. V was clipped by 6 bases and J by 0 bases, with 12 bases between them. CDR3 in amino acids: CASRPSRASYEQYF. The CDR3 region has the DNA TGTGCCAGTAGACCCTCTAGGGCCTCCTACGAGCAGTACTTC.

The chain uses TRBV1 and TRBJ2-5; the tabulated D call, TRBD1, remains unverified against the DNA. TRBV1 is labeled a pseudogene. The CDR3 is made up of 15 amino acids. CDR3 region: CASSPQGNGQETQYF. The CDR3 nucleotides are TGCGCCAGCAGCCCCCAGGGTAACGGACAAGAGACCCAGTACTTC.

The chain couples TRBV7-6 to TRBJ1-5; D is unresolved. Trimming cost V 6 bases and J 0 bases, with 12 bases left between them. Germline V gives CDR1 SGHVS, CDR2 FNYEAQ. The CDR3 length is 15 residues. Here the CDR3 reads CASSFRGNSNQPQHF. The CDR3 DNA reads as TGTGCCAGCAGTTTTCGAGGGAATAGCAATCAGCCCCAGCATTTT.

The chain employs TRBV11-3 and TRBJ2-2; D possibly uses TRBD1 or TRBD2 (7 bases each). The CDR3 has 15 residues. Trimming stripped 5 bases from V and 6 bases from J, with 16 bases between. Germline V gene lookup returns CDR1 SGHNT and CDR2 YENEEA. The CDR3 DNA follows: TGTGCCAGCAGCGCCCCAGGGGGGGGTCCCGGGGAGCTGTTTTTT. It specifies CASSAPGGGPGELFF.